What follows is one T cell receptor beta chain and its context. Its cognate antigen has yet to be identified. Base qualities are not at hand, and no much larger clone is one base apart. These data come from a study of blood T cell repertoires in COVID-19 (dated by TCRdb to about 2020). For context, the study as a whole: Samples from collaborators originated in the United States, Italy and Spain and spanned both the acute and convalescent phases of COVID-19. The samples were drawn from the first 160 participants of the ongoing ImmuneRACE study and from 950 to 1,500 subjects provided by 6 global collaborators. Sample metadata almost always included a de-identified subject ID, COVID-19 status, age in years and sex. The repertoires were made available in a free public database intended to serve as a resource for research on the immune response to SARS-CoV-2. Subjects who had been exposed to COVID-19, were actively infected with it, or had recovered from it provided the deeply sampled blood TCRbeta repertoires that made up the dataset. The material from the prospective study consisted of cDNA or gDNA derived from T cells, B-cell-depleted T cells, or PBMCs. Where available, HLA class I and class II types were obtained from metadata supplied by the sample provider rather than from assay-based typing. Here is what the overall study found, with its caveats: The amount of clinical and demographic metadata varied by source and participant and was provided uncurated.

The immunoSEQ Assay, a bias-controlled multiplex PCR, was used to amplify TCRbeta CDR3 regions from genomic DNA. The authors' pipeline ran thus. The number of nucleated cells in each sample was estimated by amplification of reference gene primers within the assay. Sequence reads were collapsed and filtered to measure the absolute abundance of every unique TCRbeta CDR3 rearrangement. Productive Simpson clonality was computed per sample as the square root of Simpson's diversity index over productive rearrangements. Entries here come from immuneACCESS through TCRdb and include only in-frame sequences with V and J called. Some clones fail to appear in such tables; in the studies checked, an unresolved V gene covers under half of the shortfall, and the cause of the remainder is unknown. The DNA was the basis for D and trimming; V, J and clone size are from that table. Present in this sample are 65,000 or so clones, about 80% of which were seen just once. In total, the top ten clones hold roughly 3.9% of the sample.

The collaborating institutions used their own protocols to collect whole blood in K2EDTA tubes. For TCRbeta analysis, collaborator samples were shipped as frozen whole blood, as isolated PBMCs, or as DNA extracted from either sample type. The V end loses 6 bases and the J end loses 7 bases, and a stretch of 13 bases separates them. CDR1 and CDR2 were assigned from the germline V gene as ENHRY and SYGVKD. The CDR3 contains 13 residues, cysteine and phenylalanine counted. Only the CDR3 region is kept as DNA, spanning 39 bases read in frame from base 1. The sample comprised peripheral blood. The V and J segments used are TRBV10-3 and TRBJ2-1; the D segment could be TRBD2, given 7 matching bases. This receptor was obtained from a man in his sixties with acute or convalescent COVID-19. CDR3 protein: CAIRGGGWNEQFF. Here is the DNA: TGTGCCATCAGGGGCGGGGGCTGGAATGAGCAGTTCTTC.